Following are 16 T cell receptor beta chains from one sample sequenced in a study of spatial heterogeneity in lung cancer. Regarding time point: sample taken at primary tumor resection. One entry per CDR3 protein, called by TCRdb with MiXCR from the 5' RACE reads. The sample carries approximately 20,000 distinct CDR3 sequences, around 4.3% recorded once. Sequences were derived from PBMCs, sampled at surgery. These TCRs come from a male donor with early-stage non-small cell lung cancer.

The chain links TRBV27 to TRBJ2-2, with TRBD1 matching 7 bases. V shed 6 bases and J 2 bases; nucleotides not matched to a gene: 3. This CDR3 is built from 14 residues. In germline, CDR1 is MNHEY, CDR2 SMNVEV (reference sequence). CDR3 sequence: CASRQGQNTGELFF. CDR3 sequence (DNA): TGTGCCAGCAGACAGGGGCAAAACACCGGGGAGCTGTTTTTT.

This clonotype was seen at least ten times. V usage is TRBV27 and J usage is TRBJ2-7; D call uncertain. V shed 5 bases and J shed 10 bases, with 15 bases lying between them. The CDR3 spans 12 residues. Per germline, CDR1 MNHEY and CDR2 SMNVEV (reference sequence). CDR3 loop: CASSPGGVVQYF. The DNA of the CDR3 is TGTGCCAGCAGTCCCGGTGGGGTTGTCCAGTACTTC.

At least ten counts were recorded for this clonotype. The chain has TRBV5-4 and TRBJ1-6; 8 bases map to TRBD1. The CDR3 runs 17 residues. J lost 5 bases, V lost 0 bases, and 7 bases had no gene match. CDR1 is SGHNT and CDR2 is YYREEE in the germline V gene (reference sequence). The CDR3 region is CASSLGPGGANNSPLHF. In DNA form, the CDR3 reads TGTGCCAGCAGCTTGGGGCCAGGGGGCGCCAATAATTCACCCCTCCACTTT.

This clonotype was detected many times. The rearrangement uses TRBV7-9 and TRBJ2-1; 7 bases match TRBD1. This CDR3 is 15 amino acids long. After removal of 1 base from V and 3 bases from J, the junction contained 3 bases not matched to a gene. The V gene's germline CDR1 is SEHNR and CDR2 FQNEAQ (reference sequence). The CDR3 protein is CASSLGQGRYNEQFF. CDR3 sequence (DNA): TGTGCCAGCAGCTTAGGACAGGGCCGCTACAATGAGCAGTTCTTC.

In this sample, this clonotype turned up many times. This chain uses TRBV15 with TRBJ1-3; D call uncertain. Germline assignment: CDR1 LNHNV and CDR2 YYDKDF (reference sequence). V was clipped by 5 bases and J by 4 bases, with 9 bases between them. CDR3 length: 13 residues. Written as DNA, the CDR3 is TGTGCCACCAGCTTTCGAGGAGGAAACACCATATATTTT. Residues: CATSFRGGNTIYF.

This clonotype was detected ten times or more. The chain links TRBV3-1 to TRBJ2-5; 7 bases fit TRBD1. The J segment lost 1 base and the V segment lost 3 bases, leaving 5 bases of the junction unmatched. Germline-derived CDR1 and CDR2 are LGHDT and YNNKEL (reference sequence). This CDR3 has 15 residues. The CDR3, as DNA: TGTGCCAGCAGCCATCGGAGACAGGGCCAAGAGACCCAGTACTTC. Protein sequence: CASSHRRQGQETQYF.

This clonotype has ten or more counts. The chain is built from TRBV29-1 and TRBJ1-3; D remains ambiguous. This CDR3 region has 11 residues. The V gene's germline CDR1 is SQVTM and CDR2 ANQGSEA. Between the trimmed V and J ends, which lost 7 bases and 4 bases, there was a span of 8 bases. CDR3 amino acids: CSATQGNTIYF. CDR3 nucleotides: TGCAGCGCTACGCAAGGAAACACCATATATTTT.

Ten or more counts support this clonotype. The chain combines TRBV6-2 or TRBV6-3 with TRBJ2-1, with TRBD2 as a possible D gene (5 bases). Germline values: CDR1 MNHEY, CDR2 SVGEGT. This CDR3 is built from 15 residues. Trimming took 6 bases from V and 4 from J, leaving 16 bases between them. The CDR3 reads CASSPGLGVYNEQFF. CDR3 nucleotide sequence: TGTGCCAGCAGCCCCGGACTTGGGGTTTACAATGAGCAGTTCTTC.

This clonotype was recorded at least ten times. This rearrangement joins TRBV6-2 or TRBV6-3 to TRBJ2-1, with D possibly TRBD2 on 6 matching bases. Germline-derived CDR1 and CDR2 are MNHEY and SVGEGT. The CDR3 loop spans 13 amino acids. Trimming shortened V by 4 bases and J by 15 bases, and 19 bases separated the two germline ends. This CDR3 is CASSSNGTPEPFF. The CDR3 nucleotides are TGTGCCAGCAGTTCGAACGGGACTCCAGAACCGTTCTTC.

The CDR3 loop reads CASSVEAGANTEAFF. The CDR3 DNA sequence: TGTGCCAGCAGCGTAGAGGCAGGGGCTAACACTGAAGCTTTCTTT. V and J are TRBV9 and TRBJ1-1, with D maybe TRBD1 (6 bases). Germline V gene sequence: CDR1 SGDLS, CDR2 YYNGEE. The length of the CDR3 is 15 residues. Trimming stripped 0 bases from V and 2 bases from J, with 11 bases between.

This clonotype was counted at least ten times. V usage is TRBV19 and J usage is TRBJ1-2; no firm D call. V dropped 1 base and J dropped 0 bases, with 9 bases sitting between them. Germline CDR1 is LNHDA and CDR2 is SQIVND (reference sequence). The CDR3 totals 15 residues. The DNA of the CDR3 is TGTGCCAGTAGTATAGGCGCAATAACTAACTATGGCTACACCTTC. It codes for CASSIGAITNYGYTF.

This clonotype was counted at least ten times. The chain uses TRBV21-1 and TRBJ2-3; the tabulated D call, TRBD2, remains unverified against the DNA. TRBV21-1 is listed as a pseudogene. The CDR3 runs to 15 residues. The CDR3 DNA sequence: TGTGCCAGCAGCGGACTAGCGGGGGACACAGATACGCAGTATTTT. Its translation: CASSGLAGDTDTQYF.

This clonotype appeared many times. This chain uses TRBV29-1 with TRBJ1-2; D is undetermined. This CDR3 region has 11 residues. Germline V gives CDR1 SQVTM, CDR2 ANQGSEA. The ends were cut back, 2 bases at V and 4 bases at J, with 5 bases in the middle. CDR3 nucleotides: TGCAGCGTTGAATTGGGCTATGGCTACACCTTC. It is translated as CSVELGYGYTF.

This clonotype appeared many times. The chain uses TRBV11-2 and TRBJ2-1; TRBD2 aligns across 10 bases. This CDR3 has 17 residues. Germline trimming cut 5 bases from V and 5 bases from J; bases unmatched to any gene: 12. The V gene's germline CDR1 is SGHAT and CDR2 FQNNGV. CDR3 coding DNA: TGTGCCAGCAGCCGCCGGGGCGTAGCGGGAGGTAACAATGAGCAGTTCTTC. It encodes CASSRRGVAGGNNEQFF.

In its sample, this clonotype ranks as medium-sized (0.01 to 0.1%). The chain combines TRBV6-2 or TRBV6-3 with TRBJ1-1; D might be TRBD1 (6 bases). Germline V lookup: CDR1 MNHEY, CDR2 SVGEGT. V gave up 7 bases and J gave up 4 bases, with 13 bases separating them. CDR3 length: 13 residues. The DNA for the CDR3 is TGTGCCAGCAACTTTCAGGGGACCACTGAAGCTTTCTTT. It codes for CASNFQGTTEAFF.

This clonotype showed up just a few times. V and J are TRBV27 and TRBJ2-7, with no clear D. Looked up from germline, CDR1 is MNHEY and CDR2 is SMNVEV (reference sequence). V was clipped by 11 bases and J by 0 bases, with 23 bases between them. The CDR3 length is 16 residues. The CDR3 region has the DNA TGTGCCGACGCCCTAGTTGGCTCGATACTCTCCTACGAGCAGTACTTC. Its translation: CADALVGSILSYEQYF.